The sequence of this T cell receptor beta chain was determined in a study of T cell responses to AZD1222 COVID-19 vaccine. Study conclusions and caveats: White British ancestry dominated among donors, who included more females, and clonal diversity was possibly underestimated.

The protocol was immunoSEQ multiplex PCR, while the TCRdb copy is restricted to in-frame clones and leaves out a portion. The top ten hold 9% to 9.5% of the sample, which has tens of thousands of clones, 89% seen once. Concerning this clone: Its antigen is not identified.

This CDR3 region has 17 residues. In germline, CDR1 is MDHEN, CDR2 SYDVKM. The V and J ends lost 8 bases and 0 bases respectively, with 21 bases between them. This TCR was sampled from an adult who received the AZD1222 COVID-19 vaccine. The chain couples TRBV28 to TRBJ2-3, with TRBD2 as a possible D gene (6 bases). Sequencing used peripheral blood, obtained 28 days after the second AZD1222 dose. The DNA for the CDR3 is TGTGCCAGCGGGCCGGGACTCCACCGTTCCAGCACAGATACGCAGTATTTT. This gives the protein CASGPGLHRSSTDTQYF.